The clone carrying this T cell receptor (beta chain) was detected once. Its antigen is unknown. This entry belongs to a study of cytomegalovirus exposure and HLA in healthy donors. Study summary: The 666 first-cohort repertoires shared a platform with the 130 or so validation repertoires, as reported in a later analysis.

Some clones are missing from TCRdb's copy, which holds only in-frame ones; the method was immunoSEQ multiplex PCR. The sample lists 71,000 or so clones; approximately 94% were seen once. Regarding the study as a whole: Rare TCR sequences dominated, though some public TCRs recurred in many donors. Researchers catalogued about 150 TCR beta chains as cytomegalovirus-associated.

CDR1 is MNHNS and CDR2 is SASEGT in the germline V gene. CDR3 length: 13 residues. Unmatched junction bases numbered 11, after V lost 8 bases and J lost 10 bases. This TCR was recovered from a woman younger than 30 in good health and CMV-seronegative. The sample taken for sequencing was PBMCs. V gene TRBV6-1 combines with J gene TRBJ2-1; TRBD2 agrees at 7 bases. The CDR3 nucleotides are TGTGCCAGCGGCCAGCGGGGCACGATAGAGCAGTTCTTC. It yields the protein CASGQRGTIEQFF.